This T cell receptor beta chain derives from a study of STAT3 mutations in large granular lymphocyte leukemia. Findings of the study overall: In T-cell large granular lymphocyte leukemia, about half of patients showed multiple immunodominant subclonotypes. Clonal expansion was inferred from samples taken at other timepoints. Suggested: STAT3 mutation was not the ancestral event for these clonal expansions.

The assay was immunoSEQ multiplex PCR, and TCRdb's table has in-frame clones only and misses some. The data contain roughly 6,600 clones, approximately 57% of them singletons. This CDR3 spans 13 amino acids. CDR1 and CDR2 from the germline V gene are SGDLS and YYNGEE. As regards this clone: Its cognate antigen is unknown. At one end, the junction sequence differs from germline, possibly due to a read error.

The sample was peripheral blood mononuclear cells. This chain connects TRBV9 to TRBJ2-7, with a weak D call TRBD2 (5 bases). The sequence was collected from a boy younger than 18 with T-cell large granular lymphocyte leukemia. Some clones in this sample may be carry-over from other donors' samples. CDR3 coding DNA: TGTGCCAGCAGCTCAGGACTGGGCTACGAGCAGTACTTT. This encodes CASSSGLGYEQYF.